These T cell receptor beta chains were read from a single sample in a study of vaccination and CD4 T cells after COVID-19. The antigens these receptors bind are not known. TCRdb re-called the PCR reads with MiXCR, one entry per CDR3 protein. The sample has about 15,000 distinct CDR3 sequences; less than 60% are singletons. The starting material was CD4+ T cells from blood, cultured in vitro, obtained before SARS-CoV-2 vaccination. These TCRs come from a human donor who had recovered from COVID-19. Each CDR3 is given with its conserved first and last residue. D genes are given only for firm matches. For some rows the clone size is stated as once, few or many, or as a class when expanded; others skip it.

v_gene	abundance	d_gene	j_gene	CDR3aa	CDR3nt
TRBV12-5	-	-	TRBJ1-5	CASGVWTGQPQHF	TGTGCTAGTGGTGTTTGGACCGGTCAGCCCCAGCATTTT
TRBV20-1	-	-	TRBJ1-3	CSATDSSGNTIYF	TGCAGTGCGACGGACAGCTCTGGAAACACCATATATTTT
TRBV27	few	-	TRBJ2-6	CASSLSRGTGANVLTF	TGTGCCAGCAGCCTTAGTCGTGGAACTGGGGCCAACGTCCTGACTTTC
TRBV10-3	-	TRBD1	TRBJ1-1	CAISAGQFNTEAFF	TGTGCCATCAGTGCGGGACAGTTCAACACTGAAGCTTTCTTT
TRBV6-2/TRBV6-3	-	-	TRBJ1-2	CASSYRENYGYTF	TGTGCCAGCAGCTACAGGGAGAACTATGGCTACACCTTC
TRBV24-1	-	TRBD2	TRBJ2-1	CATSAGLAGRGNEQFF	TGTGCCACCAGTGCGGGACTAGCGGGACGCGGTAATGAGCAGTTCTTC
TRBV20-1	few	TRBD1	TRBJ2-5	CSARAGGRQETQYF	TGCAGTGCTAGGGCAGGGGGCAGGCAAGAGACCCAGTACTTC
TRBV5-4	-	-	TRBJ1-1	CASSLAPGPAWDTEAFF	TGTGCCAGCAGCTTGGCCCCGGGGCCAGCTTGGGACACTGAAGCTTTCTTT
TRBV7-3	once	-	TRBJ1-1	CASSPNRLGTLNTEAFF	TGTGCCAGCAGCCCCAACCGGCTGGGGACACTGAACACTGAAGCTTTCTTT
TRBV7-3	few	-	TRBJ2-1	CASSLLSGPYNEQFF	TGTGCCAGCAGCTTGTTGTCGGGTCCCTACAATGAGCAGTTCTTC
TRBV2	-	TRBD2	TRBJ2-5	CASKTGGPMLETQYF	TGTGCCAGCAAAACGGGAGGGCCCATGCTGGAGACCCAGTACTTC
TRBV6-1	-	-	TRBJ2-7	CASSELWLASYEQYF	TGTGCCAGCAGTGAACTCTGGTTGGCCTCCTACGAGCAGTACTTC
TRBV15	few	TRBD1	TRBJ1-5	CATSRDPMSGQGATQPQHF	TGTGCCACCAGCAGAGATCCCATGTCGGGACAGGGGGCTACTCAGCCCCAGCATTTT
TRBV20-1	-	-	TRBJ1-6	CSARVGSAVGSPLHF	TGCAGTGCTAGAGTAGGGAGCGCCGTGGGTTCACCCCTCCACTTT
TRBV6-5	few	TRBD1	TRBJ1-2	CASSYSLGQGGDGYTF	TGTGCCAGCAGTTACTCCCTGGGACAGGGAGGAGATGGCTACACCTTC
TRBV5-8	-	TRBD1	TRBJ1-5	CASSRDRNQPQHF	TGTGCCAGCAGCCGGGACAGGAATCAGCCCCAGCATTTT
TRBV20-1	-	-	TRBJ1-5	CSAREVGLYSNQPQHF	TGCAGTGCTAGAGAGGTAGGGCTATATAGCAATCAGCCCCAGCATTTT
TRBV12-3/TRBV12-4	-	-	TRBJ1-2	CASSFGFGYTF	TGTGCCAGCAGTTTCGGTTTTGGCTACACCTTC
TRBV19	-	TRBD1	TRBJ1-2	CASLFGSEQGARGYTF	TGTGCCAGCCTCTTTGGATCTGAACAGGGGGCAAGGGGCTACACCTTC
TRBV5-4	-	-	TRBJ1-2	CAILRPNYGYTF	TGTGCCATCTTACGCCCTAACTATGGCTACACCTTC
TRBV21-1	few	-	TRBJ1-1	CASSPGHEDPMNTEAFF	TGTGCCAGCAGTCCGGGACACGAGGACCCGATGAACACTGAAGCTTTCTTT
TRBV6-2/TRBV6-3	-	-	TRBJ2-2	CASSLRTNTGELFF	TGTGCCAGCAGTTTAAGGACCAACACCGGGGAGCTGTTTTTT
TRBV5-3	-	-	TRBJ1-2	CARSPLGVWMQREDYGYTF	TGTGCCAGAAGCCCACTAGGGGTCTGGATGCAGAGAGAGGACTATGGCTACACCTTC
TRBV12-3/TRBV12-4	-	TRBD1	TRBJ2-5	CASSPRGQGQETQYF	TGTGCCAGCAGCCCTAGGGGACAGGGTCAAGAGACCCAGTACTTC
TRBV29-1	-	TRBD2	TRBJ2-2	CSVRGLAGGPNTGELFF	TGCAGCGTTAGGGGGCTAGCGGGGGGGCCGAACACCGGGGAGCTGTTTTTT
TRBV15	-	TRBD1	TRBJ1-2	CATSRGGTGGGYGYTF	TGTGCCACCAGCAGAGGTGGGACAGGGGGAGGGTATGGCTACACCTTC
TRBV2	-	TRBD2	TRBJ2-1	CASRAGTSGTYNEQFF	TGTGCCAGCAGGGCTGGGACTAGCGGGACGTACAATGAGCAGTTCTTC
TRBV2	once	-	TRBJ2-5	CASSVSREETQYF	TGTGCCAGCAGTGTGAGCAGGGAAGAGACCCAGTACTTC
TRBV25-1	few	-	TRBJ1-1	CASSARARTEAFF	TGTGCCAGCAGTGCTAGAGCCCGCACTGAAGCTTTCTTT
TRBV4-1	few	-	TRBJ1-5	CASSQDRPTPQHF	TGCGCCAGCAGTCAAGATCGCCCTACCCCCCAGCATTTT
TRBV11-2	-	-	TRBJ2-7	CASSWGAYEQYF	TGTGCCAGCAGCTGGGGGGCCTACGAGCAGTACTTC
TRBV19	-	-	TRBJ2-2	CASSHLRGRTGELFF	TGTGCCAGTAGCCACCTTAGAGGGCGCACCGGGGAGCTGTTTTTT
TRBV2	-	TRBD1	TRBJ2-7	CASSGTGRPSYEQYF	TGTGCCAGCAGTGGGACAGGGCGACCATCCTACGAGCAGTACTTC
TRBV7-2	-	-	TRBJ2-1	CASSLGGGNLNEQFF	TGTGCCAGCAGCTTAGGAGGGGGAAACCTAAATGAGCAGTTCTTC
TRBV12-3/TRBV12-4	few	-	TRBJ1-5	CASSEVAGGNQPQHF	TGTGCCAGCAGTGAGGTGGCTGGGGGCAATCAGCCCCAGCATTTT
TRBV6-5	-	TRBD1	TRBJ1-1	CASSYRDRGLTEAFF	TGTGCCAGCAGTTACCGGGACAGGGGCCTCACTGAAGCTTTCTTT
TRBV5-4	-	-	TRBJ2-7	CASSIGTWGEQYF	TGTGCCAGCAGCATCGGGACCTGGGGGGAGCAGTACTTC
TRBV20-1	few	-	TRBJ1-1	CSAPGPANTEAFF	TGCAGTGCTCCCGGACCGGCGAACACTGAAGCTTTCTTT
TRBV20-1	-	-	TRBJ1-1	CSARDYMNTEAFF	TGCAGTGCTAGAGATTACATGAACACTGAAGCTTTCTTT
TRBV5-1	-	TRBD2	TRBJ2-3	CASSLRLAGTDTQYF	TGCGCCAGCAGCTTGAGACTAGCGGGCACAGATACGCAGTATTTT
TRBV7-8	-	TRBD1	TRBJ1-1	CASMTNDRVNTEAFF	TGTGCCAGCATGACGAACGACAGGGTGAACACTGAAGCTTTCTTT
TRBV6-2/TRBV6-3	-	-	TRBJ1-5	CASSHGLDDQPQHF	TGTGCCAGCAGTCACGGGCTCGACGATCAGCCCCAGCATTTT
TRBV19	-	-	TRBJ1-1	CASSTTGTDMNTEAFF	TGTGCCAGTAGTACGACCGGGACGGACATGAACACTGAAGCTTTCTTT
TRBV20-1	-	-	TRBJ2-7	CSARSLTPYEQYF	TGCAGTGCTAGATCCCTAACACCCTACGAGCAGTACTTC